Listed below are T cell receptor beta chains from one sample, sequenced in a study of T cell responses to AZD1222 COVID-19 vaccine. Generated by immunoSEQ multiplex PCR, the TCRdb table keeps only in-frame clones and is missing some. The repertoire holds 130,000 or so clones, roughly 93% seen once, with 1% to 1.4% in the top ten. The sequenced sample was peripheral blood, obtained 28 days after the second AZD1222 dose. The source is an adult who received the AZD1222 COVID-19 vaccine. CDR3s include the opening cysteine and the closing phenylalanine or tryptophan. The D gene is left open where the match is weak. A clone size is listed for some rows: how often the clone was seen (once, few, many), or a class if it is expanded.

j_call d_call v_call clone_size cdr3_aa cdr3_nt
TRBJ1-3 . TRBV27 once CASGLRGSGNTIYF TGTGCCAGCGGGTTACGGGGCTCTGGAAACACCATATATTTT
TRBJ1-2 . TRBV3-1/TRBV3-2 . CASMGEVGGYTF TGTGCCAGCATGGGTGAAGTGGGCGGCTACACCTTC
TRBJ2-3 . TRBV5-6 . CASSQRALGGTQYF TGTGCCAGCAGCCAGAGGGCCCTAGGTGGTACGCAGTATTTT
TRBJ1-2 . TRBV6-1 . CASSEASRTNGYTF TGTGCCAGCAGTGAAGCGTCCAGAACTAATGGCTACACCTTC
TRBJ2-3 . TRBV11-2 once CASSLTSTDTQYF TGTGCCAGCAGCTTAACTAGCACAGATACGCAGTATTTT
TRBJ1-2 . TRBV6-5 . CASSYGHQGYGYTF TGTGCCAGCAGTTACGGGCATCAGGGCTATGGCTACACCTTC
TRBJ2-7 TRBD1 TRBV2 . CASSSGTVFYEQYF TGTGCCAGCAGTTCCGGGACAGTATTCTACGAGCAGTACTTC
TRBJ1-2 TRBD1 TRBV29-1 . CSVDKGQGVFYGYTF TGCAGCGTTGATAAGGGACAGGGGGTTTTCTATGGCTACACCTTC
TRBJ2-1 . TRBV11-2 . CASSLGLFGADEQFF TGTGCCAGCAGCTTAGGACTATTCGGGGCGGATGAGCAGTTCTTC
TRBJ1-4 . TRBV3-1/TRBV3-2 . CASSPTATNEKLFF TGTGCCAGCAGCCCGACTGCAACTAATGAAAAACTGTTTTTT
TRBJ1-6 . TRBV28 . CASSLWGESNSPLHF TGTGCCAGCAGTTTATGGGGGGAGTCTAATTCACCCCTCCACTTT
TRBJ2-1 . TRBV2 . CASSRDLYNEQFF TGTGCCAGCAGCCGGGACCTCTACAATGAGCAGTTCTTC
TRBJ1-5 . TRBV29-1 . CSVGHYNQPQHF TGCAGCGTTGGACATTACAATCAGCCCCAGCATTTT
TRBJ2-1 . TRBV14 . CASSLQIYNEQFF TGTGCCAGCAGCTTACAAATATACAATGAGCAGTTCTTC
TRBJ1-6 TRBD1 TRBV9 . CASSAEPGQLNSPLHF TGTGCCAGCAGCGCGGAACCGGGACAGCTAAATTCACCCCTCCACTTT
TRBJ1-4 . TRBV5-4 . CASSLGGRRGKEKLFF TGTGCCAGCAGCTTGGGGGGTAGGAGAGGCAAGGAAAAACTGTTTTTT
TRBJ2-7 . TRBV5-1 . CASSLVGTPTYEQYF TGCGCCAGCAGCTTGGTAGGGACACCAACCTACGAGCAGTACTTC
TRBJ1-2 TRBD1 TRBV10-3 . CAISGYDLTGDGYTF TGTGCCATCAGTGGGTATGACCTAACAGGGGATGGCTACACCTTC
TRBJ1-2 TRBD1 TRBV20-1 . CSASYRGDYGYTF TGCAGTGCTAGTTACAGGGGGGACTATGGCTACACCTTC
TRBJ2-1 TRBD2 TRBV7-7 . CASSPARTLAGDNEQFF TGTGCCAGCAGCCCCGCACGAACACTAGCGGGAGACAATGAGCAGTTCTTC
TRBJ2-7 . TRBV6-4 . CASSVGLGGAYEQYF TGTGCCAGCAGTGTAGGCCTCGGTGGGGCCTACGAGCAGTACTTC
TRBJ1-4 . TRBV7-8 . CASSLARDGFNEKLFF TGTGCCAGCAGCTTAGCCAGGGACGGGTTTAATGAAAAACTGTTTTTT
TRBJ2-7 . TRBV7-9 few CASSLQQGYEQYF TGTGCCAGCAGCTTACAGCAGGGCTACGAGCAGTACTTC
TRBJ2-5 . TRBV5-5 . CASSLAAGFGETQYF TGTGCCAGCAGCTTGGCCGCAGGCTTTGGAGAGACCCAGTACTTC
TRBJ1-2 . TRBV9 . CASSAGRVYGYTF TGTGCCAGCAGCGCCGGACGGGTCTATGGCTACACCTTC
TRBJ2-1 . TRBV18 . CASSPPVRANDEQFF TGTGCCAGCTCACCACCGGTCAGGGCAAACGATGAGCAGTTCTTC
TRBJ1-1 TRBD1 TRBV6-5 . CASRKDRDTEAFF TGTGCCAGCAGAAAAGACAGGGACACTGAAGCTTTCTTT